The source of this TCR beta chain is a study of blood T cell repertoires in COVID-19. Per germline, CDR1 SEHNR and CDR2 FQNEAQ (reference sequence). This CDR3 spans 16 amino acids. J lost 5 bases, V lost 3 bases, and 5 bases had no gene match. Sequencing was performed with immunoSEQ multiplex PCR; in TCRdb, only in-frame clones are kept and a portion is missing. Among 400,000 or so clones, around 90% were seen once, and the ten largest hold around 0.92%. The specimen was peripheral blood. The sequence derives from a man younger than 35 with COVID-19, enrolled during active disease. This chain uses TRBV7-9 with TRBJ2-7; 15 bases align to TRBD2. CDR3 nucleotides: TGTGCCAGCAGCTTCCGGACTAGCGGGAGGGCCCACGAGCAGTACTTC. Translation: CASSFRTSGRAHEQYF.